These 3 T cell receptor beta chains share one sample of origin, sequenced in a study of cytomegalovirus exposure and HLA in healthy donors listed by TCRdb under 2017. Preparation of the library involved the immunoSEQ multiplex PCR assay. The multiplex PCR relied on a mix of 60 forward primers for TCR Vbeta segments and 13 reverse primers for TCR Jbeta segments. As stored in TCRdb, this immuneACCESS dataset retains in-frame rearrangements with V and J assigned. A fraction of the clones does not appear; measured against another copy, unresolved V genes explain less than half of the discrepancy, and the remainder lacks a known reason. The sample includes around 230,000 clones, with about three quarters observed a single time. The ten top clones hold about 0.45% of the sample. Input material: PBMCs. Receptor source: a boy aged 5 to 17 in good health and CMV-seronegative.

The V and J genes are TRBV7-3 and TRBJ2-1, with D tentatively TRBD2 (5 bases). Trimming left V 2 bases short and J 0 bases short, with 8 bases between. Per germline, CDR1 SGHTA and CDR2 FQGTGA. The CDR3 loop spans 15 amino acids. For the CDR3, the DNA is TGTGCCAGCAGCTTAGGGGAGAGCTCCTACAATGAGCAGTTCTTC. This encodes CASSLGESSYNEQFF.

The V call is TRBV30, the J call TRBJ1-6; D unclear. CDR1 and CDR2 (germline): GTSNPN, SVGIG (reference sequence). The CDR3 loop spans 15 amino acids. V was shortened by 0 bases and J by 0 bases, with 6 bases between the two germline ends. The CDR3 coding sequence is TGTGCCTGGAGTGTTCCCAGCTCCTATAATTCACCCCTCCACTTT. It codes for CAWSVPSSYNSPLHF.

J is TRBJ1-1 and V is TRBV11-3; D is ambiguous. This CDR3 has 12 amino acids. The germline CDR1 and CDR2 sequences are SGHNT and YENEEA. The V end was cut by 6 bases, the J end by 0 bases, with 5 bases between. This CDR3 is CASSPLNTEAFF. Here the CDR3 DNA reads TGTGCCAGCAGTCCGTTGAACACTGAAGCTTTCTTT.